This T cell receptor beta chain derives from a study of cytomegalovirus exposure and HLA in healthy donors. Concerning this clone: Other DNA sequences in this specimen translate into the identical CDR3.

When sampled, the donors appeared nominally healthy, though they likely had unrecorded immune exposures. The CDR3 is made up of 11 amino acids. The ends were cut back, 6 bases at V and 3 bases at J, with 6 bases in the middle. Germline V CDR1 and CDR2: DFQATT, SNEGSKA (reference sequence). With 60 Vbeta and 13 Jbeta primers, the PCR was carried out. Sequenced by immunoSEQ multiplex PCR; TCRdb stores in-frame clones only, minus some. The sample consists of roughly 250,000 clones, about 80% of them appearing once. The receptor's source is a girl between 2 and 10 years old in good health and CMV-seronegative. The chain is built from TRBV20-1 and TRBJ1-3; unclear D gene. Material for sequencing was PBMCs. As DNA, the CDR3 is TGCAGTGCCCGGAGTGGAAACACCATATATTTT. Its protein is CSARSGNTIYF.